This is a list of T cell receptor beta chains from one sample in a study of cytomegalovirus exposure and HLA in healthy donors. TCRdb's table, derived via immunoSEQ multiplex PCR, lists solely in-frame clones and lacks some. The sample gives 330,000 or so clones, 86% of which show up once; approximately 0.84% is in the top ten. The sample was PBMCs. The receptors derive from a woman younger than 30 in good health and CMV-seronegative. The CDR3 runs from the conserved cysteine through the conserved F or W. D genes are given only for firm matches. Rows may omit the clone size; those that give it use once, few, many or a size class.

13	once	NA	TRBV27	TRBJ2-7	TGTGCCAGCAGGCCCGGGGGTCAGTACGAGCAGTACTTC	CASRPGGQYEQYF
12	NA	NA	TRBV7-2	TRBJ1-4	TGTGCCAGCAGCCCTTCTAATGAAAAACTGTTTTTT	CASSPSNEKLFF
12	NA	NA	TRBV5-1	TRBJ1-1	TGCGCCAGCACCGGCGGCGGCACTGAAGCTTTCTTT	CASTGGGTEAFF
13	NA	NA	TRBV7-7	TRBJ2-3	TGTGCTAGCAGCTTGGCCATCACAGATACGCAGTATTTT	CASSLAITDTQYF
15	once	NA	TRBV2	TRBJ1-2	TGTGCCAGCACCTTCGCCCAGGGAGGGGACTATGGCTACACCTTC	CASTFAQGGDYGYTF
13	NA	NA	TRBV5-4	TRBJ2-7	TGTGCCAGCAGCTTGCAGGGGTCCTACGAGCAGTACTTC	CASSLQGSYEQYF
17	NA	TRBD1	TRBV10-3	TRBJ2-7	TGTGCCATCAGTGAGTCGAAAGGGAGGACAGGGGCCTACGAGCAGTACTTC	CAISESKGRTGAYEQYF
15	once	NA	TRBV27	TRBJ1-4	TGTGCCAGCAGTGACCGGCAGGGGCTTAGTGAAAAACTGTTTTTT	CASSDRQGLSEKLFF
13	NA	TRBD1	TRBV28	TRBJ1-1	TGTGCCAGCAGCCCCACCGACAGGGGAGAAGCTTTCTTT	CASSPTDRGEAFF
15	NA	TRBD1	TRBV19	TRBJ2-3	TGTGCCAGTAGCCGGGACAGGGAGAGCACAGATACGCAGTATTTT	CASSRDRESTDTQYF
16	once	TRBD2	TRBV2	TRBJ2-2	TGTGCCAGCAGCCCCACTAGCGGGGAGAACACCGGGGAGCTGTTTTTT	CASSPTSGENTGELFF
16	NA	NA	TRBV29-1	TRBJ1-1	TGCAGCGCCTACACCCGGGGGGAAGTTCGGAACACTGAAGCTTTCTTT	CSAYTRGEVRNTEAFF
13	NA	NA	TRBV28	TRBJ1-2	TGTGCCAGCCGAAGGACAAGGGCTAATGGCTACACCTTC	CASRRTRANGYTF
17	NA	TRBD2	TRBV5-1	TRBJ2-3	TGCGCCAGCAGCTTGGTTGCGGGAGGGCCGAGCACAGATACGCAGTATTTT	CASSLVAGGPSTDTQYF
14	once	TRBD1	TRBV6-1	TRBJ1-2	TGTGCCAGCATCTTGGACAGGGGACTCTATGGCTACACCTTC	CASILDRGLYGYTF
13	NA	NA	TRBV11-2	TRBJ2-1	TGTGCCAGCAGTCCAGGGTCCTACAATGAGCAGTTCTTC	CASSPGSYNEQFF
14	few	TRBD1	TRBV2	TRBJ1-2	TGTGCCAGCAGTTTGGGACAGGGGGAGGATGGCTACACCTTC	CASSLGQGEDGYTF
12	NA	TRBD1	TRBV5-1	TRBJ1-2	TGCGCCAGCAGCTTGGAGACAGGGGTCCCCACCTTC	CASSLETGVPTF
13	NA	NA	TRBV15	TRBJ2-7	TGTGCCACCAGCAGCGTCGAGGGGGTCGAGCAGTACTTC	CATSSVEGVEQYF
13	once	NA	TRBV27	TRBJ1-2	TGTGCCAGCAGTAGGTTTGGGCCCTATGGCTACACCTTC	CASSRFGPYGYTF
12	NA	NA	TRBV5-1	TRBJ1-1	TGCGCCAGCAGCCTCAGCGGAACGCAGGCTTTCTTT	CASSLSGTQAFF
15	NA	TRBD1	TRBV6-5	TRBJ1-5	TGTGCCAGCAGCCGACAGGGGGCACCCAATCAGCCCCAGCATTTT	CASSRQGAPNQPQHF
17	NA	TRBD2	TRBV7-8	TRBJ2-7	TGTGCCAGCAGCTTAAGGGCTAGCGGGAGGGTACTCTACGAGCAGTACTTC	CASSLRASGRVLYEQYF
16	NA	TRBD1	TRBV4-2	TRBJ1-2	TGTGCCAGCAGCCCCGAAAAGACAGGGACTCACTATGGCTACACCTTC	CASSPEKTGTHYGYTF
15	NA	TRBD2	TRBV7-6	TRBJ2-7	TGTGCCAGCAGCTACCGACTAGCCGGGGCCTACGAGCAGTACTTC	CASSYRLAGAYEQYF
18	NA	NA	TRBV7-2	TRBJ2-1	TGTGCCAGCAGCCCGTCTAGGGGCGGGGGCGGACACGCCAATGAGCAGTTCTTC	CASSPSRGGGGHANEQFF
14	NA	NA	TRBV7-3	TRBJ1-1	TGTGCCAGCAGCTTTGGCGGGGGTGACACTGAAGCTTTCTTT	CASSFGGGDTEAFF
12	NA	NA	TRBV29-1	TRBJ2-5	TGCAGCGTTCAGATCCAGGCGGAGACCCAGTACTTC	CSVQIQAETQYF
16	NA	NA	TRBV7-8	TRBJ2-2	TGTGCCAGCAGCTTAGGGGGCCGCGCGAACACCGGGGAGCTGTTTTTT	CASSLGGRANTGELFF
15	few	TRBD2	TRBV5-1	TRBJ2-7	TGCGCCAGCAGCTTAACTAGCGTCAACTCCTACGAGCAGTACTTC	CASSLTSVNSYEQYF
15	NA	NA	TRBV2	TRBJ1-1	TGTGCCAGCATCGAACAGACGCGCTCTTTGGGTGAAGCTTTCTTT	CASIEQTRSLGEAFF
11	NA	NA	TRBV2	TRBJ2-1	TGTGCCAGGACCCTCGGGAATGAGCAGTTCTTC	CARTLGNEQFF
15	few	NA	TRBV7-2	TRBJ2-7	TGTGCCAGCAGCTTAGACTGGACAGTTTCCTACGAGCAGTACTTC	CASSLDWTVSYEQYF
20	NA	TRBD1	TRBV4-3	TRBJ2-6	TGCGCCAGCAGCCAAGTATGGGGGCGAGGGACAGCCTCTGGGGCCAACGTCCTGACTTTC	CASSQVWGRGTASGANVLTF
15	NA	NA	TRBV7-2	TRBJ2-7	TGTGCCAGCAGCCTACTGGGGCAGGGGGGCTACGAGCAGTACTTC	CASSLLGQGGYEQYF
17	once	TRBD2	TRBV5-1	TRBJ2-1	TGCGCCAGCAGCGTAAGTCCGGGACTAGCGGGGGGAAATGAGCAGTTCTTC	CASSVSPGLAGGNEQFF
15	NA	NA	TRBV6-6	TRBJ1-4	TGTGCCAGCAGTTACGGGCCCTCGGGAAATGAAAAACTGTTTTTT	CASSYGPSGNEKLFF
16	NA	TRBD1	TRBV10-3	TRBJ2-5	TGTGCCATCAGTGAGTCGGGCAGGGGGCGCGACGGGACCCAGTACTTC	CAISESGRGRDGTQYF
16	NA	NA	TRBV7-2	TRBJ2-7	TGTGCCAGCAGTTCTGTCGGCACTACCCTCCTCCTCGAGCAGTACTTC	CASSSVGTTLLLEQYF
14	NA	NA	TRBV6-5	TRBJ1-1	TGTGCCAGCAGTTACTCTGAGGGGGGGCGTCGAGCTTTCTTT	CASSYSEGGRRAFF
15	NA	NA	TRBV5-1	TRBJ2-3	TGCGCCAGCAGCTTGGGGACAGTTTTCACAGATACGCAGTATTTT	CASSLGTVFTDTQYF
16	NA	TRBD2	TRBV6-5	TRBJ2-3	TGTGCCAGCAGTTACGGGACTAGCGGACACACAGATACGCAGTATTTT	CASSYGTSGHTDTQYF
16	NA	TRBD1	TRBV4-3	TRBJ2-1	TGCGCCAGCAGCCACAGAGTGGAACCAGGGGGCCAGGAGCAGTTCTTC	CASSHRVEPGGQEQFF
16	NA	TRBD1	TRBV28	TRBJ1-5	TGTGCCAGCAGCCCAGACAGGGCCCCGAGCAATCAGCCCCAGCATTTT	CASSPDRAPSNQPQHF
13	NA	TRBD1	TRBV28	TRBJ1-2	TGTGCCAGCAGTTTTGGGACAGTTTATGGCTACACCTTC	CASSFGTVYGYTF
16	few	NA	TRBV5-1	TRBJ2-5	TGCGCCAGCAGCTACCTCCCCGTCGGGGGCCAAGAGACCCAGTACTTC	CASSYLPVGGQETQYF
14	NA	NA	TRBV9	TRBJ1-2	TGTGCCAGCAGCGTAGTCGGAGGGTCTGATGGCTACACCTTC	CASSVVGGSDGYTF